Each of the 13 T cell receptor beta chains below was sequenced from the same sample in a study of CD8 T cells in Susac syndrome. RNA, at about 0.45 to 1 ug, was reverse transcribed with random hexamers. TCRdb itself ran the immunoSEQ multiplex PCR reads through MiXCR, one entry per CDR3 protein. The sample shows 100,000 to 150,000 distinct CDR3 sequences, around 94% of them seen only once. Sequenced sample: CD4+ T cells from PBMCs. Every receptor here comes from a human donor in good health.

The chain joins TRBV7-2 to TRBJ2-7, with 11 bases lining up with TRBD2. The CDR3 has 17 amino acids. With 2 bases clipped from V and 1 base from J, the junction kept 7 bases outside the gene matches. Germline loops: CDR1 SGHTA, CDR2 FQGNSA. This CDR3 reads CASSLKVAGGASYEQYF. CDR3 in DNA: TGTGCCAGCAGCTTAAAGGTAGCGGGAGGGGCATCCTACGAGCAGTACTTC.

The chain links TRBV20-1 to TRBJ2-1, with TRBD2 matching over 12 bases. Germline values: CDR1 DFQATT, CDR2 SNEGSKA (reference sequence). The ends lost 8 bases at V and 13 bases at J; junction bases unmatched: 6. The CDR3 consists of 11 residues. This CDR3 reads CSWTSGNSQFF. The CDR3 DNA is TGCAGTTGGACTAGCGGGAATTCCCAGTTCTTC.

The chain uses TRBV29-1 and TRBJ1-1, with TRBD1 matching over 7 bases. Germline trimming cut 6 bases from V and 3 bases from J; bases unmatched to any gene: 7. The CDR3 totals 13 residues. CDR1 and CDR2 (germline): SQVTM, ANQGSEA. The CDR3 loop is CSVTGAGDTEAFF. The CDR3 DNA reads TGCAGCGTAACAGGGGCCGGGGACACTGAAGCTTTCTTT.

The rearrangement joins TRBV7-2 to TRBJ2-3, with a tentative D call TRBD1 (5 bases). V lost 2 bases and J 4 bases, leaving 7 bases between the germline ends. Germline V gene data show CDR1 as SGHTA and CDR2 as FQGNSA. The CDR3 sequence is 13 residues long. The CDR3 DNA reads TGTGCCAGCAGCTTACAGGGCTCAGATACGCAGTATTTT. Protein: CASSLQGSDTQYF.

This clonotype appeared once. The chain combines TRBV9 with TRBJ1-3; D is unclear. Germline lookup yields CDR1 SGDLS and CDR2 YYNGEE. The CDR3 has 15 amino acids. V gave up 3 bases and J gave up 4 bases, with 14 bases separating them. The CDR3 loop is CASSAQAGYGNTIYF. In DNA form, the CDR3 reads TGTGCCAGCAGCGCGCAGGCGGGGTACGGAAACACCATATATTTT.

The rearrangement uses TRBV5-1 and TRBJ2-1; perhaps D is TRBD1 or TRBD2 (5 bases each). V lost 4 bases and J 0 bases, leaving 14 bases between the germline ends. Germline CDR1 SGHRS, CDR2 YFSETQ. The CDR3 loop spans 16 amino acids. CDR3 in DNA: TGCGCCAGCAGCCTCTCCGGGGCCGCCTCCTACAATGAGCAGTTCTTC. It is translated as CASSLSGAASYNEQFF.

This rearrangement joins TRBV30 to TRBJ1-2; D may be TRBD1 (6 bases). V lost 0 bases and J 8 bases, leaving 22 bases between the germline ends. CDR3 length equals 16 residues. The germline V gene has CDR1 GTSNPN and CDR2 SVGIG (reference sequence). CDR3: CAWSVGWDIKVRGYTF. In DNA, the CDR3 is TGTGCCTGGAGTGTTGGTTGGGACATAAAAGTTCGCGGCTACACCTTC.

The chain combines TRBV5-4 with TRBJ2-7; 10 bases line up with TRBD2. The CDR3 length is 18 residues. V was clipped by 4 bases and J by 2 bases; unmatched bases: 15. CDR1 SGHNT and CDR2 YYREEE come from the germline V gene (reference sequence). The CDR3 loop reads CASSPEIGTSVSAYEQYF. For the CDR3, the DNA is TGTGCCAGCAGCCCAGAAATCGGGACTAGCGTTTCCGCCTACGAGCAGTACTTC.

The genes are TRBV6-2 or TRBV6-3 and TRBJ2-4; D is unresolved. Germline loops: CDR1 MNHEY, CDR2 SVGEGT. The length of the CDR3 is 13 residues. V was pared by 6 bases and J by 1 base, with 7 bases between. CDR3 residues: CASRNMAKNIQYF. The CDR3 DNA reads as TGTGCCAGCAGGAATATGGCCAAAAACATTCAGTACTTC.

The CDR3 DNA follows: TGTGCCAGCTCACTCCTGTTTGAGACAGGGGATAGAAACATTCAGTACTTC. Translated, it gives CASSLLFETGDRNIQYF. This chain joins TRBV18 and TRBJ2-4, with 8 bases that match TRBD1. V was pared by 4 bases and J by 6 bases, with 14 bases of the junction left unmatched. Germline V gene sequence: CDR1 KGHSH, CDR2 LQKENI. This CDR3 is 17 amino acids long.

This chain uses TRBV20-1 with TRBJ2-7, with 12 bases identical to TRBD2. The V segment lost 1 base and the J segment 2 bases; nucleotides outside the gene matches: 3. Germline-derived CDR1 and CDR2 are DFQATT and SNEGSKA (reference sequence). The CDR3 has 15 amino acids. The CDR3 loop reads CSARASGRGPYEQYF. The CDR3 bases are TGCAGTGCTAGAGCTAGCGGGAGGGGACCCTACGAGCAGTACTTC.

This chain uses TRBV5-1 with TRBJ2-1, with 8 positions matching TRBD2. CDR1 and CDR2 from the germline V gene are SGHRS and YFSETQ. J lost 15 bases, V lost 1 base, and 9 bases had no gene match. CDR3 length equals 13 residues. CDR3 loop: CASSLTGGGYPFF. The CDR3 DNA follows: TGCGCCAGCAGCTTGACCGGGGGGGGATACCCGTTCTTC.

This rearrangement joins TRBV5-1 to TRBJ1-5; TRBD1 aligns across 7 bases. This CDR3 has 13 amino acids. V was clipped by 1 base and J by 8 bases; unmatched bases: 3. Germline V CDR1 and CDR2: SGHRS, YFSETQ. CDR3 in amino acids: CASSLTGEEPQHF. CDR3 DNA sequence: TGCGCCAGCAGCTTGACAGGGGAAGAGCCCCAGCATTTT. The complete variable domain, with remaining parts taken from reference TRBV5-1 and TRBJ1-5, reads KAGVTQTPRYLIKTRGQQVTLSCSPISGHRSVSWYQQTPGQGLQFLFEYFSETQRNKGNFPGRFSGRQFSNSRSEMNVSTLELGDSALYLCASSLTGEEPQHFGDGTRLSIL.